The T cell receptor (beta chain) under discussion was sequenced for a study of blood T cells in healthy people across ages. Next came a second PCR, run for roughly 7 to 12 cycles, which used a sample-barcoded 5' primer along with a J-beta primer mix. TCRdb ran MiXCR on the 5' RACE reads and lists one entry per CDR3 protein. Of about a million distinct CDR3 sequences listed, around two fifths were seen once; the top ten hold about an eighth. This CDR3 comprises 17 residues. CDR1 is SGHAT, CDR2 FQNNGV, per germline. With 0 bases removed from V and 5 bases from J, the gap between germline ends came to 17 bases.

The TCR originated in a young man in good health. V is TRBV11-2 and J is TRBJ2-1; D possibly corresponds to TRBD2 (6 bases). Sequenced input: blood. CDR3 in amino acids: CASSLDRAAGGNNEQFF. CDR3 sequence (DNA): TGTGCCAGCAGCTTAGATCGAGCGGCCGGGGGTAACAATGAGCAGTTCTTC.